This paragraph reports one T cell receptor beta chain. The antigen is not known. Time point defined: recipient sample about 28 days before transplant, after cytoreduction. This record belongs to a study of T cell clonotyping in hematopoietic cell transplantation. The protocol was immunoSEQ multiplex PCR, while the TCRdb copy is restricted to in-frame clones and leaves out a portion. The sample holds around 80,000 clones, 90% to 97% seen once. Study results and caveats: Without cell sorting, CD4 versus CD8 contributions remain unresolved.

V dropped 3 bases and J dropped 8 bases, with 16 bases sitting between them. Germline V gives CDR1 SGHTA, CDR2 FQGNSA. The CDR3 totals 15 residues. The chain uses TRBV7-2 and TRBJ2-2; tentatively, D is TRBD2 (6 bases). This specimen was peripheral blood mononuclear cells, taken before stem cell transplant. The sequence was obtained from a woman aged 50 to 65 with acute myeloid leukemia. Some clones in this sample may be carry-over from other donors' samples. CDR3 coding DNA: TGTGCCAGCAGCTTTATTAGCGGAGGAGGAGGGGAGCTGTTTTTT. Residues: CASSFISGGGGELFF. Supplemented by reference TRBV7-2 and TRBJ2-2, the full variable domain reads GAGVSQSPSNKVTEKGKDVELRCDPISGHTALYWYRQSLGQGLEFLIYFQGNSAPDKSGLPSDRFSAERTGGSVSTLTIQRTQQEDSAVYLCASSFISGGGGELFFGEGSRLTVL.